The 23 T cell receptor beta chains below were found in one sample sequenced in a study of blood T cell repertoires in COVID-19. Some clones are missing from TCRdb's copy, which holds only in-frame ones; the method was immunoSEQ multiplex PCR. This sample has 150,000 to 200,000 clones, with under 95% found just once. Input material: peripheral blood. The receptors were gathered from a man between 60 and 70 years old with active or convalescent COVID-19.

The chain couples TRBV19 to TRBJ1-2; the D gene is possibly TRBD1 (5 bases). The V end was cut by 4 bases, the J end by 6 bases, with 9 bases between. The length of the CDR3 is 12 residues. Germline values: CDR1 LNHDA, CDR2 SQIVND (reference sequence). Here the CDR3 DNA reads TGTGCCAGTAGTACAGGGTCAGATGGCTACACCTTC. It translates to CASSTGSDGYTF.

This clone has a single count. The chain combines TRBV6-1 with TRBJ1-6; unclear D gene. CDR1 and CDR2 (germline): MNHNS, SASEGT. V lost 1 base, J lost 9 bases, and 10 bases lay in between. The CDR3 has 14 residues. In nucleotides, the CDR3 is TGTGCCAGCAGTGAAGTCCCGGGTCGTTCACCCCTCCACTTT. As protein: CASSEVPGRSPLHF.

The rearrangement uses TRBV5-1 and TRBJ2-3; 11 nucleotides agree with TRBD2. Germline CDR1 and CDR2: SGHRS and YFSETQ. The CDR3 extends over 19 amino acids. V trimming: 0 bases; J trimming: 1 base; junction bases outside the gene matches: 10. CDR3 sequence (DNA): TGCGCCAGCAGCTTGGCCGGCTTTAGCGGGAGGGCCGGCACAGATACGCAGTATTTT. Translating gives CASSLAGFSGRAGTDTQYF.

The chain carries TRBV25-1 and TRBJ2-5; TRBD2 is a possible D gene (5 bases). The CDR3 covers 17 residues. Trimming cost V 1 base and J 4 bases, with 19 bases left between them. Germline values: CDR1 MGHDK, CDR2 SYGVNS. This CDR3 reads CASSEFEGRRRVETQYF. The CDR3 nucleotides read TGTGCCAGCAGTGAATTTGAAGGGAGAAGGCGGGTAGAGACCCAGTACTTC.

This rearrangement joins TRBV3-1 (or the pseudogene TRBV3-2) to TRBJ1-4, with D unclear. Trimming stripped 0 bases from V and 0 bases from J, with 8 bases between. This CDR3 spans 16 amino acids. Germline CDR1 reads LGHDT; CDR2 reads YNNKEL (reference sequence). The DNA of the CDR3 is TGTGCCAGCAGCCAAGATCCGGGGACAACTAATGAAAAACTGTTTTTT. Translating gives CASSQDPGTTNEKLFF.

The chain combines TRBV28 with TRBJ2-6; the match to TRBD1 covers 12 bases. Unmatched junction bases numbered 11, after V lost 10 bases and J lost 4 bases. Germline V gene sequence: CDR1 MDHEN, CDR2 SYDVKM. The CDR3 has 17 residues. This CDR3 reads CAIRPGQGARGANVLTF. Written as DNA, the CDR3 is TGTGCCATCCGACCGGGACAGGGGGCGCGGGGGGCCAACGTCCTGACTTTC.

V is TRBV5-1 and J is TRBJ1-3; possibly TRBD1 for D (5 bases). Germline loops: CDR1 SGHRS, CDR2 YFSETQ. The CDR3 is 15 residues long. V was shortened by 0 bases and J by 2 bases, with 9 bases between the two germline ends. CDR3: CASSLAWGAGNTIYF. CDR3 nucleotides: TGCGCCAGCAGCTTGGCGTGGGGGGCTGGAAACACCATATATTTT.

The chain combines TRBV5-1 with TRBJ1-2, with D possibly being TRBD1 (6 bases). Trimming pared 0 bases from V and 0 bases from J, leaving 9 bases between. Germline V gene data show CDR1 as SGHRS and CDR2 as YFSETQ. The CDR3 is 15 residues long. CDR3 amino acids: CASSLEAGANYGYTF. CDR3 coding DNA: TGCGCCAGCAGCTTGGAGGCAGGGGCTAACTATGGCTACACCTTC.

DNA of the CDR3: TGTGCCAGCAGGCCCGGGACAGGGGAAGAGACCCAGTACTTC. Protein sequence: CASRPGTGEETQYF. The chain uses TRBV5-4 and TRBJ2-5, with 10 bases lining up with TRBD1. The CDR3 totals 14 residues. Losses at the gene ends were 5 bases for V and 3 bases for J; bases not matched to a gene: 4. Germline V CDR1 and CDR2: SGHNT, YYREEE (reference sequence). The full variable domain, rest sourced from reference TRBV5-4 and TRBJ2-5, is ETGVTQSPTHLIKTRGQQVTLRCSSQSGHNTVSWYQQALGQGPQFIFQYYREEENGRGNFPPRFSGLQFPNYSSELNVNALELDDSALYLCASRPGTGEETQYFGPGTRLLVL.

The chain has TRBV19 and TRBJ2-7, with D possibly TRBD1 on 7 matching bases. V was clipped by 5 bases and J by 3 bases, with 17 bases between them. The CDR3 totals 15 residues. Germline loops: CDR1 LNHDA, CDR2 SQIVND (reference sequence). The CDR3 DNA is TGTGCCAGTAGTGCGGGGACTCAGGGGGACTACGAGCAGTACTTC. Protein sequence: CASSAGTQGDYEQYF.

The chain joins TRBV5-4 to TRBJ2-1; weak D call: TRBD2 (5 bases). The CDR3 is 15 residues long. Trimming left V 4 bases short and J 1 base short, with 12 bases between. Germline V gene data show CDR1 as SGHNT and CDR2 as YYREEE (reference sequence). CDR3 in amino acids: CASSQDSISYNEQFF. The CDR3 region has the DNA TGTGCCAGCAGCCAGGACTCAATTTCCTACAATGAGCAGTTCTTC.

The chain combines TRBV6-2 or TRBV6-3 with TRBJ1-5; no definite D call. V was cut by 0 bases and J by 4 bases, with 7 bases left in between. This CDR3 is built from 14 residues. Per the germline V gene, CDR1 is MNHEY and CDR2 is SVGEGT. The CDR3 bases are TGTGCCAGCAGTTACTCGGCAGGTAATCAGCCCCAGCATTTT. Its protein product is CASSYSAGNQPQHF.

CDR3 bases: TGTGCCAGCAGTTCCCCCAGGGGGCTCAACGAGCAGTACTTC. As protein: CASSSPRGLNEQYF. This rearrangement joins TRBV28 to TRBJ2-7; 8 positions agree with TRBD1. Per germline, CDR1 MDHEN and CDR2 SYDVKM. This CDR3 comprises 14 residues. V shed 4 bases and J 5 bases; nucleotides not matched to a gene: 7.

V is TRBV7-8 and J is TRBJ2-1; D is perhaps TRBD2 (7 bases). Germline values: CDR1 SGHVS, CDR2 FQNEAQ. V was clipped by 1 base and J by 0 bases, with 13 bases between them. The length of the CDR3 is 17 residues. Written as DNA, the CDR3 is TGTGCCAGCAGCTTAGAGGAGCGGGGACACTCCTACAATGAGCAGTTCTTC. Translated: CASSLEERGHSYNEQFF.

This chain uses TRBV7-2 with TRBJ2-7, with a possible D match to TRBD2 (5 bases). The CDR3 is 17 amino acids. V shed 2 bases and J shed 8 bases, with 25 bases lying between them. Germline loops: CDR1 SGHTA, CDR2 FQGNSA. CDR3 sequence: CASSLFGVGLASFKQYF. The CDR3 region has the DNA TGTGCCAGCAGCTTATTTGGGGTAGGACTGGCCTCCTTTAAGCAGTACTTC.

The chain links TRBV18 to TRBJ1-2; D not certain. The CDR3 runs 16 residues. V was pared by 3 bases and J by 1 base, with 15 bases between. CDR1 KGHSH and CDR2 LQKENI come from the germline V gene. CDR3 sequence (DNA): TGTGCCAGCTCACCTCTGGGCCGGCTCAGTAACTATGGCTACACCTTC. This codes for CASSPLGRLSNYGYTF. Supplemented by reference TRBV18 and TRBJ1-2, the full variable domain reads NAGVMQNPRHLVRRRGQEARLRCSPMKGHSHVYWYRQLPEEGLKFMVYLQKENIIDESGMPKERFSAEFPKEGPSILRIQQVVRGDSAAYFCASSPLGRLSNYGYTFGSGTRLTVV.

The rearrangement uses TRBV6-5 and TRBJ2-7; a weak D match, TRBD2 (5 bases). Trimming shortened V by 0 bases and J by 1 base, and 10 bases separated the two germline ends. The CDR3 spans 15 residues. Germline CDR1 is MNHEY and CDR2 is SVGAGI. The DNA for the CDR3 is TGTGCCAGCAGTTACTCCCCACTAGTTTCCTACGAGCAGTACTTC. Amino acids: CASSYSPLVSYEQYF.

V and J are TRBV5-4 and TRBJ2-7; 11 nucleotides align to TRBD1. V was clipped by 3 bases and J by 9 bases; unmatched bases: 5. The CDR3 contains 13 residues. The germline V gene has CDR1 SGHNT and CDR2 YYREEE (reference sequence). The CDR3 DNA reads as TGTGCCAGCAGCTGGGACAGGGGGAAAGGGCAGTACTTC. Protein product: CASSWDRGKGQYF.

This sequence joins TRBV29-1 and TRBJ2-1, with a tentative D call TRBD1 (6 bases). The CDR3 covers 14 residues. Per germline, CDR1 SQVTM and CDR2 ANQGSEA. V was trimmed by 8 bases and J by 3 bases, leaving 17 bases between them. The DNA for the CDR3 is TGCAGCTTTATCTCCGGGACATTCTACAATGAGCAGTTCTTC. Protein product: CSFISGTFYNEQFF.

This sequence joins TRBV2 and TRBJ1-1; D is unclear. V shed 1 base and J shed 4 bases, with 10 bases lying between them. Germline CDR1 SNHLY, CDR2 FYNNEI. This CDR3 contains 14 residues. In nucleotides, the CDR3 is TGTGCCAGCAGTGAAGGGACTTGGTTCACTGAAGCTTTCTTT. The encoded protein is CASSEGTWFTEAFF.

V and J are TRBV12-5 and TRBJ1-5, with 7 bases aligning to TRBD1. Germline assignment: CDR1 LGHNT and CDR2 FRNRAP. J gave up 4 bases and V 4 bases, and 4 bases lay outside the gene matches. CDR3 length equals 14 residues. The CDR3 bases are TGTGCTAGTGGTTCGAGGGGGCGGAATCAGCCCCAGCATTTT. Residues: CASGSRGRNQPQHF. The complete variable domain, with remaining parts taken from reference TRBV12-5 and TRBJ1-5, reads DARVTQTPRHKVTEMGQEVTMRCQPILGHNTVFWYRQTMMQGLELLAYFRNRAPLDDSGMPKDRFSAEMPDATLATLKIQPSEPRDSAVYFCASGSRGRNQPQHFGDGTRLSIL.

The chain combines TRBV4-2 with TRBJ2-7, with 8 bases matching TRBD1. Germline values: CDR1 LGHNA, CDR2 YNFKEQ. V dropped 6 bases and J dropped 3; count of bases not matched to a gene: 10. CDR3 length equals 15 residues. The CDR3 loop is CASSRGQGQNYEQYF. DNA for the CDR3: TGTGCCAGCAGTCGCGGACAGGGTCAAAACTACGAGCAGTACTTC.

V usage is TRBV3-1 (or the pseudogene TRBV3-2) and J usage is TRBJ1-2; 8 bases match TRBD1. Germline V gives CDR1 LGHDT, CDR2 YNNKEL (reference sequence). CDR3 length: 15 amino acids. V shed 5 bases, J shed 3 bases, and the junction held 8 bases outside the gene matches. The CDR3 here is CASSTWTGQDYGYTF. The CDR3 DNA is TGTGCCAGCAGCACATGGACAGGGCAGGACTATGGCTACACCTTC.